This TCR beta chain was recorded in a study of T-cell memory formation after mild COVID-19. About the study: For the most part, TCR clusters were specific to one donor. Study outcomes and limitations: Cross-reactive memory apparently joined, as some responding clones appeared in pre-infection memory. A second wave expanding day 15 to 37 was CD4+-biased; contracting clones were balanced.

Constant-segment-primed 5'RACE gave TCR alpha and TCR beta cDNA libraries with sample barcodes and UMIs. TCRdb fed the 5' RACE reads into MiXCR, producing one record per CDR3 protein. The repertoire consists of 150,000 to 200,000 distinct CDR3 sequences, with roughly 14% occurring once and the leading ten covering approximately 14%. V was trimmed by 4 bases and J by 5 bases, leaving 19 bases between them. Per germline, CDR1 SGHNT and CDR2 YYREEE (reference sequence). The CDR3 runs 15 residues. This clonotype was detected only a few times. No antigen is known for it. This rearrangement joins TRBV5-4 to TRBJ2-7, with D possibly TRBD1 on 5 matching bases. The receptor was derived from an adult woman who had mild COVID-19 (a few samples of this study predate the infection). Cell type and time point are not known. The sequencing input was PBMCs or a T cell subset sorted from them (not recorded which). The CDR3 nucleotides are TGTGCCAGCAGCCACACCCAGGGTAAGCTCAACGAGCAGTACTTC. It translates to CASSHTQGKLNEQYF.